The next 12 T cell receptor beta chains were all read from a single sample in a study of regulatory T cells in long-lasting Graves disease. Time point of the sample: persistent/refractory GD, antithyroid drugs over 5 years with positive TRAb. PBMCs provided the RNA from which the TCR library was made. For TCR beta, libraries came from iRepertoire HTBI primers and Arm-PCR of CDR3 regions. TCRdb ran MiXCR on the multiplex PCR reads and lists one entry per CDR3 protein. This sample carries some 370,000 distinct CDR3 sequences, roughly 24% of them seen once, and the ten largest clones take under 35%. The material was peripheral blood mononuclear cells (PBMCs), obtained when the disease was refractory, from a patient treated with antithyroid drugs. These receptor sequences come from a woman between 40 and 50 years old with Graves disease.

This sequence joins TRBV30 and TRBJ2-5; 8 nucleotides match TRBD2. The J call is in doubt because the DNA end fits TRBJ2-1 better. CDR3 size: 14 residues. Germline V gives CDR1 GTSNPN, CDR2 SVGIG (reference sequence). The CDR3 region is CAWSLNSGIGKQFF. The CDR3 DNA reads TGTGCCTGGAGTTTAAATAGCGGGATCGGTAAGCAGTTCTTC.

There are many counts of this clonotype. J is TRBJ2-2 and V is TRBV6-5; 12 bases are shared with TRBD2. After removal of 0 bases from V and 13 bases from J, the junction contained 9 bases not matched to a gene. The CDR3 runs 16 residues. Germline V lookup: CDR1 MNHEY, CDR2 SVGAGI. CDR3 DNA sequence: TGTGCCAGCAGTTACTCGCTAGCGGGAGGGCCTGCAGCGCTGTTTTTT. Translation: CASSYSLAGGPAALFF.

The chain has TRBV20-1 and TRBJ2-7; 11 bases map to TRBD1. J lost 3 bases, V lost 5 bases, and 18 bases had no gene match. CDR3 length equals 18 residues. Germline loops: CDR1 DFQATT, CDR2 SNEGSKA (reference sequence). CDR3 region: CSAPSPGQGGSWVYEQYF. CDR3 in DNA: TGCAGTGCTCCGTCGCCGGGACAGGGGGGATCCTGGGTCTACGAGCAGTACTTC.

This chain joins TRBV28 and TRBJ2-7; D perhaps matches TRBD2 (6 bases). CDR3 length: 14 amino acids. With 5 bases removed from V and 4 bases from J, the gap between germline ends came to 15 bases. CDR1 MDHEN and CDR2 SYDVKM come from the germline V gene. CDR3 DNA sequence: TGTGCCAGCAGTCCGTCGGGGGTCGGGTACGAGCAGTACTTC. This gives the protein CASSPSGVGYEQYF.

The chain is built from TRBV30 and TRBJ2-7; no reliable D call. Trimming shortened V by 2 bases and J by 7 bases, and 12 bases separated the two germline ends. The germline gives CDR1 GTSNPN, CDR2 SVGIG (reference sequence). CDR3 length: 12 amino acids. The chain's CDR3 is CAWSSTEPEQYF. For the CDR3, the DNA is TGTGCCTGGAGTAGCACGGAGCCGGAGCAGTACTTC.

This clonotype was found many times. This rearrangement joins TRBV13 to TRBJ2-5; the D is unclear. Germline V gives CDR1 PRHDT, CDR2 FYEKMQ (reference sequence). This CDR3 spans 16 amino acids. The V gene lost 4 bases and the J gene lost 7 bases, with 22 bases spanning the gap. CDR3 sequence: CASSSHRAPVIGTQYF. As DNA, the CDR3 is TGTGCCAGCAGCTCGCATCGCGCCCCCGTGATCGGGACCCAGTACTTC.

This clonotype was recorded at least ten times. The chain couples TRBV28 to TRBJ2-4; a weak D match, TRBD1 (5 bases). Trimming removed 5 bases at V and 1 base at J, with 18 bases between. The CDR3 spans 17 residues. Germline CDR1 and CDR2: MDHEN and SYDVKM. The CDR3 DNA follows: TGTGCCAGCAGTCAAACCCCCAGGGTGATGGCCAAAAACATTCAGTACTTC. Translation: CASSQTPRVMAKNIQYF.

This chain uses TRBV30 with TRBJ2-7, with D perhaps given as TRBD1 or TRBD2 (7 bases each). V was trimmed by 4 bases and J by 4 bases, leaving 17 bases between them. Germline values: CDR1 GTSNPN, CDR2 SVGIG (reference sequence). The CDR3 is made up of 14 amino acids. CDR3 sequence reads: CAWTRGGFVYEQYF. Here the CDR3 DNA reads TGTGCCTGGACCAGGGGGGGGTTCGTGTACGAGCAGTACTTC. The whole variable domain, remainder taken from reference TRBV30 and TRBJ2-7, is SQTIHQWPATLVQPVGSPLSLECTVEGTSNPNLYWYRQAAGRGLQLLFYSVGIGQISSEVPQNLSASRPQDRQFILSSKKLLLSDSGFYLCAWTRGGFVYEQYFGPGTRLTVT.

This clonotype has a count of ten or more. The V and J genes are TRBV6-2 or TRBV6-3 and TRBJ2-4, with 11 bases matching TRBD2. The CDR3 totals 16 residues. Trimming cost V 11 bases and J 2 bases; bases outside gene matches: 11. The germline CDR1 and CDR2 sequences are MNHEY and SVGEGT. In nucleotides, the CDR3 is TGTGCCGTCCGCGCGGGACTAGCGGATTCCAAAAACATTCAGTACTTC. This sequence encodes CAVRAGLADSKNIQYF.

This clonotype was counted many times. The V call is TRBV19, the J call TRBJ1-6; D possibly corresponds to TRBD1 (5 bases). Per germline, CDR1 LNHDA and CDR2 SQIVND (reference sequence). With 6 bases removed from V and 8 bases from J, the gap between germline ends came to 11 bases. This CDR3 has 13 residues. In nucleotides, the CDR3 is TGTGCCAGTAGCGCCCAAGGGGATTCACCCCTCCACTTT. Translating it yields CASSAQGDSPLHF.

This clonotype was counted at least ten times. The CDR3 region has the DNA TGCAGTGCTAGAGAGGGACTAGCGGGCTTTCAAGAGACCCAGTACTTC. It codes for CSAREGLAGFQETQYF. The chain combines TRBV20-1 with TRBJ2-5; 12 bases align to TRBD2. The J segment lost 2 bases and the V segment lost 0 bases, leaving 4 bases of the junction unmatched. The CDR3 contains 16 residues. Germline V gives CDR1 DFQATT, CDR2 SNEGSKA (reference sequence).

In its sample, this clonotype was seen a few times. The CDR3 region is CATETSGGTDTQYF. For the CDR3, the DNA is TGTGCCACCGAGACTAGCGGAGGCACAGATACGCAGTATTTT. The chain joins TRBV28 to TRBJ2-3; 9 nucleotides line up with TRBD2. V was clipped by 10 bases and J by 1 base; unmatched bases: 6. The CDR3 loop spans 14 amino acids. CDR1 and CDR2 from the germline V gene are MDHEN and SYDVKM.